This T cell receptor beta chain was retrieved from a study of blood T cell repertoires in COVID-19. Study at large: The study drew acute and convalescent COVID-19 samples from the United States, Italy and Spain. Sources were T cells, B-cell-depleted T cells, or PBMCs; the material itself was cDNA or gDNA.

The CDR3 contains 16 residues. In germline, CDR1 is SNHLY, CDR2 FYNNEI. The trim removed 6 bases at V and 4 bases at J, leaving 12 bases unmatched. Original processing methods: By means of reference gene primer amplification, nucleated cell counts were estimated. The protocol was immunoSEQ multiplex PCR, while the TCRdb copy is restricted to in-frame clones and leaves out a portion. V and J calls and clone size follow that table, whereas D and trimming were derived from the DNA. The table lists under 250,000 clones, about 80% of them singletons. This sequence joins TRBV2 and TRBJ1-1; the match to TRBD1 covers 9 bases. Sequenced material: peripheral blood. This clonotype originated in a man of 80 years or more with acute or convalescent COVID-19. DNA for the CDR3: TGTGCCAGCAGGAGGGGGAAGGGGACAGGGTCCACTGAAGCTTTCTTT. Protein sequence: CASRRGKGTGSTEAFF.